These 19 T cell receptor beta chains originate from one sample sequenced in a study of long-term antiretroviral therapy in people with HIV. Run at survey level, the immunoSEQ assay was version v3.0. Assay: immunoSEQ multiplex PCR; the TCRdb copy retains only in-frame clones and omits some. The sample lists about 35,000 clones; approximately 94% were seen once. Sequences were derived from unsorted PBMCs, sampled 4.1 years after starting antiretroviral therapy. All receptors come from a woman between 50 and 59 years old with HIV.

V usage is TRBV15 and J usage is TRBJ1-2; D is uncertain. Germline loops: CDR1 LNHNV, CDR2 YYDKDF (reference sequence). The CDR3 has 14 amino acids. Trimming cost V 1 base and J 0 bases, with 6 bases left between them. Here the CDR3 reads CATSRARTNYGYTF. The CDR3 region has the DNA TGTGCCACCAGCAGAGCCAGAACTAACTATGGCTACACCTTC.

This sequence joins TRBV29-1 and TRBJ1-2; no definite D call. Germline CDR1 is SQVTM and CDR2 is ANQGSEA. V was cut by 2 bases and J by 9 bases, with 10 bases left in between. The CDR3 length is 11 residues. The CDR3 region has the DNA TGCAGCGTTGAATTTGGAGAGAGCTACACCTTC. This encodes CSVEFGESYTF.

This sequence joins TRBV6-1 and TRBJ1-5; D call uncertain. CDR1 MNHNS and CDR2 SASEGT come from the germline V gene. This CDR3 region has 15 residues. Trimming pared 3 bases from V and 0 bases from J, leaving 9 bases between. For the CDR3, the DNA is TGTGCCAGCAGTGACCTAATAAGTAGCAATCAGCCCCAGCATTTT. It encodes CASSDLISSNQPQHF.

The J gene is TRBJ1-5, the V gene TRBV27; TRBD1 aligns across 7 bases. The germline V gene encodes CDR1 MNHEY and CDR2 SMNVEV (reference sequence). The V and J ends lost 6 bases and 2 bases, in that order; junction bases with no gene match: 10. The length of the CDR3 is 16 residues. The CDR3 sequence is CASRPGQINGNQPQHF. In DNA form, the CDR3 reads TGTGCCAGCAGACCGGGACAGATTAATGGCAATCAGCCCCAGCATTTT.

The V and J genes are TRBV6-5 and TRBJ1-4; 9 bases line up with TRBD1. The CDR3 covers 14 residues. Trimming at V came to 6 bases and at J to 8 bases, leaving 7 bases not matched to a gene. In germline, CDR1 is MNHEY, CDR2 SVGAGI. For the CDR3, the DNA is TGTGCCAGCAGAACAGGGGGCTATGACGAAAAACTGTTTTTT. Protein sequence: CASRTGGYDEKLFF.

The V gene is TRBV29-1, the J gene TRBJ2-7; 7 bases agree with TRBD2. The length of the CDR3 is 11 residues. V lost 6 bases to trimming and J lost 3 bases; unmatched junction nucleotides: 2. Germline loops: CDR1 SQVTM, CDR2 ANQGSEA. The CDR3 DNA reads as TGCAGCGTGGGGGGGGGCTACGAGCAGTACTTC. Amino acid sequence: CSVGGGYEQYF.

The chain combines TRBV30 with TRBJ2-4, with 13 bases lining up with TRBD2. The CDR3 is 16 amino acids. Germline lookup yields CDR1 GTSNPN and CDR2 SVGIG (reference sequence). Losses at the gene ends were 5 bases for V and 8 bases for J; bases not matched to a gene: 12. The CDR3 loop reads CAWGPGLAGFNDIQYF. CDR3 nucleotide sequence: TGTGCCTGGGGTCCGGGACTAGCGGGGTTTAATGACATTCAGTACTTC.

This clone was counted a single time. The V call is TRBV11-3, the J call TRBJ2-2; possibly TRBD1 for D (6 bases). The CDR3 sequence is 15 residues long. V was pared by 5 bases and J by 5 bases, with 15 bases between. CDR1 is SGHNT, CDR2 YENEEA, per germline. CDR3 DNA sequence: TGTGCCAGCAGCCCTGGGACATTGCATACCGGGGAGCTGTTTTTT. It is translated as CASSPGTLHTGELFF.

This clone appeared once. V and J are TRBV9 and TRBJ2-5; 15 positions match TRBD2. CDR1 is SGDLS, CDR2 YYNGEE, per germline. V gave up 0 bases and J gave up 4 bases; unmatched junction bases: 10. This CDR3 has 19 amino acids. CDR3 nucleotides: TGTGCCAGCAGCGTAGGCGTGGGACTAGCGGGGGGCGGGGCAGAGACCCAGTACTTC. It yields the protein CASSVGVGLAGGGAETQYF.

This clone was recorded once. CDR3 sequence reads: CASSPVGMSNYGYTF. CDR3 bases: TGTGCCAGCAGCCCGGTCGGGATGTCTAACTATGGCTACACCTTC. The chain couples TRBV6-5 to TRBJ1-2; no definite D call. The V gene's germline CDR1 is MNHEY and CDR2 SVGAGI. Between the trimmed V and J ends, which lost 6 bases and 0 bases, there was a span of 14 bases. This CDR3 comprises 15 residues.

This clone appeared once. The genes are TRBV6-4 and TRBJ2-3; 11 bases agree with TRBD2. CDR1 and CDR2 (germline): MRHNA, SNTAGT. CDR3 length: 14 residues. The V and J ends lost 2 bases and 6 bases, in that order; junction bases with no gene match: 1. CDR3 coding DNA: TGTGCCAGCAGTGACCGGACTAGCGGGGATACGCAGTATTTT. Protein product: CASSDRTSGDTQYF.

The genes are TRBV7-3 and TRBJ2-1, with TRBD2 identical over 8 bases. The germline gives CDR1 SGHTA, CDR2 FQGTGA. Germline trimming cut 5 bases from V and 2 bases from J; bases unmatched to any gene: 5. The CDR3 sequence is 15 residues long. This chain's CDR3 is CASSLGAGAYNEQFF. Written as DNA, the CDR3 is TGTGCCAGCAGCCTAGGAGCGGGGGCCTACAATGAGCAGTTCTTC.

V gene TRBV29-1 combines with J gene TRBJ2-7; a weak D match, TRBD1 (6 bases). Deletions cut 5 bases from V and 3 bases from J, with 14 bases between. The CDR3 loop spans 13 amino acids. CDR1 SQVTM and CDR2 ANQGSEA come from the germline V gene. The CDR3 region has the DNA TGCAGCGTTACCTTAACAGGGAGCTACGAGCAGTACTTC. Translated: CSVTLTGSYEQYF.

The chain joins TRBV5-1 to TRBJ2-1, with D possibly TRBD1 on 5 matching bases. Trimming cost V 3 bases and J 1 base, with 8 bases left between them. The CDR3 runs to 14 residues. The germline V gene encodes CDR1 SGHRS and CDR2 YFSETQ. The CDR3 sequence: CASSYAGSYNEQFF. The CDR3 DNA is TGCGCCAGCAGCTATGCAGGGTCCTACAATGAGCAGTTCTTC.

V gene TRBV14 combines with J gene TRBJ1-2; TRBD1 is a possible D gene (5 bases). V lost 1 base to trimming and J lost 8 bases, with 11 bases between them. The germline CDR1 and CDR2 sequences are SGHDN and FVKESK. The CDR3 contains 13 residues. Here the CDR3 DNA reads TGTGCCAGCAGCCAAGCGGGGCGTGGGGGCTACACCTTC. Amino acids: CASSQAGRGGYTF.

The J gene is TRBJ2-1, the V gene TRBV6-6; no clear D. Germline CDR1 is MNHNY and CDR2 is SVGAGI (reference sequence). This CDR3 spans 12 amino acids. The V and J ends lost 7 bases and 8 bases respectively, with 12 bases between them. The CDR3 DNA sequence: TGTGCCAGCACTGGACCCCAAGATGAGCAGTTCTTC. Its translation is CASTGPQDEQFF.

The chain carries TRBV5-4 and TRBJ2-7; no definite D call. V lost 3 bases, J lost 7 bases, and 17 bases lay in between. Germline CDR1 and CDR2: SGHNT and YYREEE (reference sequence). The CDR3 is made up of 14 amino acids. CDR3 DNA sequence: TGTGCCAGCAGCTCGGATCTCGGGTGGTCGGAGCAGTACTTC. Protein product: CASSSDLGWSEQYF.

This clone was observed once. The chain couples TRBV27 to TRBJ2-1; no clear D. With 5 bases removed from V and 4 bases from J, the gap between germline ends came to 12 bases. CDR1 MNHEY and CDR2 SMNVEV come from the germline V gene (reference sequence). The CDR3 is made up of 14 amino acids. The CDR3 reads CASSLSGVYNEQFF. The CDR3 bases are TGTGCCAGCAGTCTTAGTGGGGTTTACAATGAGCAGTTCTTC.

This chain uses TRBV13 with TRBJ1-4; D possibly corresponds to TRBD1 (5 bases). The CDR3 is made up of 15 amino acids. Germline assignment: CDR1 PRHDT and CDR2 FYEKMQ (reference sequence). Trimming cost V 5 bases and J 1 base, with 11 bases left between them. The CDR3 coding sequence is TGTGCCAGCAGCCCTGACAGAGGAACTAATGAAAAACTGTTTTTT. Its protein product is CASSPDRGTNEKLFF.